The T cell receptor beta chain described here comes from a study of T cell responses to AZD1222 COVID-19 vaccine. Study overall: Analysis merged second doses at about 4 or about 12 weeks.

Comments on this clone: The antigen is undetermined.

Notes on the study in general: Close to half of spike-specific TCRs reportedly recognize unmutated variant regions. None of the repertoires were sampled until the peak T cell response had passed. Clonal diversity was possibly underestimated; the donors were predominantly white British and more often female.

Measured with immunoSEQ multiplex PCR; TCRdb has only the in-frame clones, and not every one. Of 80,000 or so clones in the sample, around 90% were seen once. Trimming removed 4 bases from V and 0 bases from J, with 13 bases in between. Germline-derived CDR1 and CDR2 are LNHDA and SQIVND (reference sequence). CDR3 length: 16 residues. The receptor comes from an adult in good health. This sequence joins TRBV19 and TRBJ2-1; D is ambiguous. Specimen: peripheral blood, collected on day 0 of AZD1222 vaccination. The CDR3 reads CASSNRPLSSYNEQFF. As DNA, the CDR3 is TGTGCCAGTAGTAACCGTCCCCTTAGCTCCTACAATGAGCAGTTCTTC.